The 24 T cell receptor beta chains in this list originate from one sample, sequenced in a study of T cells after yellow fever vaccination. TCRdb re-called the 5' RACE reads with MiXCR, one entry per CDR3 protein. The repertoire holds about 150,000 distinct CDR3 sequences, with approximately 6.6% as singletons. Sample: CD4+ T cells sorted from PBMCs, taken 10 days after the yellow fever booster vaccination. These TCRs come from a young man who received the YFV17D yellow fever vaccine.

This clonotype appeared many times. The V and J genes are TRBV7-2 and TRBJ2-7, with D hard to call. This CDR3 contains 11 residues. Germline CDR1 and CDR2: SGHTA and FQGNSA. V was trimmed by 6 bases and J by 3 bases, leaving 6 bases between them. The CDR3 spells CASRKDYEQYF. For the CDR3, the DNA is TGTGCCAGCAGAAAAGACTACGAGCAGTACTTC.

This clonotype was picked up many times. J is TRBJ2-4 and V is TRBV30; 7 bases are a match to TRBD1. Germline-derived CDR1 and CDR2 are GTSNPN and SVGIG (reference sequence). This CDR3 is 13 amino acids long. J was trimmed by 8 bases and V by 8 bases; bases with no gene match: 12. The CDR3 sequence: CARSQGWMDIQYF. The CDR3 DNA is TGTGCCCGGTCACAGGGGTGGATGGACATTCAGTACTTC.

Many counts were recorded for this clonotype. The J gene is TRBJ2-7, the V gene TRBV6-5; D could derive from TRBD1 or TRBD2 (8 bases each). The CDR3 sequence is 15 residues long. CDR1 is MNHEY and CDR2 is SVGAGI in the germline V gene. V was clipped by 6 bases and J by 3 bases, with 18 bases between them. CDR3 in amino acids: CASRRGGGTGYEQYF. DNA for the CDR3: TGTGCCAGCAGACGGGGGGGCGGGACAGGCTACGAGCAGTACTTC.

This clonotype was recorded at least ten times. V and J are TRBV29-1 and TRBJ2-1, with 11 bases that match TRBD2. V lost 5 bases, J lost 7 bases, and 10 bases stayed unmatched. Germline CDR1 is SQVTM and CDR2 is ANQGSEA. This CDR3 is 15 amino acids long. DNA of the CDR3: TGCAGCGTTTCACGGGCTAGCGGGAGGTTTAATGAGCAGTTCTTC. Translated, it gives CSVSRASGRFNEQFF.

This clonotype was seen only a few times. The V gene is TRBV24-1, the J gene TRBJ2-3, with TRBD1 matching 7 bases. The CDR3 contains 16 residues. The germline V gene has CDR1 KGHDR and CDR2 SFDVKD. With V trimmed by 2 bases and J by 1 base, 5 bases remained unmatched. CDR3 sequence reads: CATSDSRQGGTDTQYF. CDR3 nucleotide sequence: TGTGCCACCAGTGATTCGAGACAGGGAGGCACAGATACGCAGTATTTT.

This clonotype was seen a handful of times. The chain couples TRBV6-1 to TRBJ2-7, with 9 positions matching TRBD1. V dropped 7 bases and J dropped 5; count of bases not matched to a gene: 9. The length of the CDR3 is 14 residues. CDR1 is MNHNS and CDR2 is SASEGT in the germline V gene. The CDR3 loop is CASIIGDRVNEQYF. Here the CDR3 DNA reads TGTGCCAGCATCATCGGGGACAGGGTAAACGAGCAGTACTTC.

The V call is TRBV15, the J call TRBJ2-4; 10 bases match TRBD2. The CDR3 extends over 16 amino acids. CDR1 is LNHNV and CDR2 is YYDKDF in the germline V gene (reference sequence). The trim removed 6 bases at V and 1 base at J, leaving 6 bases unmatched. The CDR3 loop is CATRLQGLAAKNIQYF. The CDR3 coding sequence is TGTGCCACCAGACTGCAGGGACTAGCGGCCAAAAACATTCAGTACTTC.

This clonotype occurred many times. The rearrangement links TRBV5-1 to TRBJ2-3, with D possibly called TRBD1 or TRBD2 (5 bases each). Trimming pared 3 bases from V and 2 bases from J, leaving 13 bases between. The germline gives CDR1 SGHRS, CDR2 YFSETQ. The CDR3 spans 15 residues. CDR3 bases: TGCGCCAGCAGCTCCACCACGGGGACCACAGATACGCAGTATTTT. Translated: CASSSTTGTTDTQYF.

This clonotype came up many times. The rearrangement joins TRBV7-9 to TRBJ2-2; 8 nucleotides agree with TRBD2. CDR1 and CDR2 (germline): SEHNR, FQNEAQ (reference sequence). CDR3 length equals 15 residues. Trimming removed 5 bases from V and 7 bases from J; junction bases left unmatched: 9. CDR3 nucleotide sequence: TGTGCCAGCAGCCACGGAGCGGGAGCGGGCGGGGAGCTGTTTTTT. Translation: CASSHGAGAGGELFF.

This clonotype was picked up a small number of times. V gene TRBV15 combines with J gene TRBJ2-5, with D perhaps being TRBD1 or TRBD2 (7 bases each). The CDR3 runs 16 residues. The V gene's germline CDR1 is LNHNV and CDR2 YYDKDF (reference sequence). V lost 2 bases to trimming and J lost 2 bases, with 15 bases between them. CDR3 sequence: CATSRSRGGQQETQYF. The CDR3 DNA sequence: TGTGCCACCAGCAGATCACGCGGGGGACAGCAAGAGACCCAGTACTTC. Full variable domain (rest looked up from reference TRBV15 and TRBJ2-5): DAMVIQNPRYQVTQFGKPVTLSCSQTLNHNVMYWYQQKSSQAPKLLFHYYDKDFNNEADTPDNFQSRRPNTSFCFLDIRSPGLGDTAMYLCATSRSRGGQQETQYFGPGTRLLVL.

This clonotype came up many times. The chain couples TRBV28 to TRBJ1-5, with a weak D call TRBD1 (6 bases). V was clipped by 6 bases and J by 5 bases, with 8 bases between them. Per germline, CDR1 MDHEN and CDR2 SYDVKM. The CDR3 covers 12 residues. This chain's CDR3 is CASRSGDQPQHF. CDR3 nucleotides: TGTGCCAGCAGGTCAGGGGATCAGCCCCAGCATTTT.

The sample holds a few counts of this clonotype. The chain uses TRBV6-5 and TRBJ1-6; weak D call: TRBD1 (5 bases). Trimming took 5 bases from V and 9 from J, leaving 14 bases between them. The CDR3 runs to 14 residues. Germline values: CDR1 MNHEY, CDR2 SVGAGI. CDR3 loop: CASSNPGVGSPLHF. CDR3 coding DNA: TGTGCCAGCAGTAACCCGGGGGTCGGTTCACCCCTCCACTTT.

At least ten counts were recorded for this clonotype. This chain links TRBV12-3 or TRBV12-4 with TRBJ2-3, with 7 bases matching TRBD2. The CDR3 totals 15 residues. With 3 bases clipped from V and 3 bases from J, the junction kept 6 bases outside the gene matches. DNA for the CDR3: TGTGCCAGCAGTTTGGGAGGACTAGAAACAGATACGCAGTATTTT. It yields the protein CASSLGGLETDTQYF.

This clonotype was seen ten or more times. The CDR3 loop is CASSVVSGRAGTGELFF. CDR3 nucleotides: TGCGCCAGCAGTGTCGTTAGCGGGAGGGCTGGGACCGGGGAGCTGTTTTTT. This sequence joins TRBV10-2 and TRBJ2-2; 11 bases agree with TRBD2. The CDR3 consists of 17 residues. CDR1 and CDR2 from the germline V gene are WSHSY and SAAADI. V lost 4 bases and J lost 5; bases outside the gene matches: 9.

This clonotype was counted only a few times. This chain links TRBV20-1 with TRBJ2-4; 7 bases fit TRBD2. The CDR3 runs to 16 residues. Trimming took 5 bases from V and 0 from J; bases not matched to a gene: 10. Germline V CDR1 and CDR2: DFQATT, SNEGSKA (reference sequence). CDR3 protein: CSAGTTTLRAKNIQYF. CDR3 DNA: TGCAGTGCTGGGACTACGACACTCAGAGCCAAAAACATTCAGTACTTC.

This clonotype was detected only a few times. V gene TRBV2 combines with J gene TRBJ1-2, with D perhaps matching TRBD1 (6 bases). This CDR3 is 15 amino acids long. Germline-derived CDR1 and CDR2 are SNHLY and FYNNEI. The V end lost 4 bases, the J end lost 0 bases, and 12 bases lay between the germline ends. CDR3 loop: CASSVGQSSNYGYTF. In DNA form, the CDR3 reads TGTGCCAGCAGTGTTGGACAGTCATCTAACTATGGCTACACCTTC.

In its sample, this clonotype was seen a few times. This chain's CDR3 is CASSFLQTNTEAFF. CDR3 DNA sequence: TGTGCCAGCAGTTTTTTACAGACCAACACTGAAGCTTTCTTT. The chain recombines TRBV12-3 or TRBV12-4 with TRBJ1-1; no firm D call. V lost 3 bases to trimming and J lost 2 bases, with 10 bases between them. CDR3 length equals 14 residues.

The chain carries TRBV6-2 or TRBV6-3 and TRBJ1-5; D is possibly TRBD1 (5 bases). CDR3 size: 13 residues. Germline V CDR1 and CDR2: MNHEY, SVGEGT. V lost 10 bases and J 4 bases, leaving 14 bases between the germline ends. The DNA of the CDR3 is TGTGCCACCCACCTAGCAGGGAATCAGCCCCAGCATTTT. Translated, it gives CATHLAGNQPQHF.

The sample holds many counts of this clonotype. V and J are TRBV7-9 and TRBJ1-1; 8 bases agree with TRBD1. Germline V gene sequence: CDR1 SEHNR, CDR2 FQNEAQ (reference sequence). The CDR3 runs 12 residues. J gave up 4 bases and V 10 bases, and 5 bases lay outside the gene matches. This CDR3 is CAIHRGATEAFF. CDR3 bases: TGTGCCATCCACAGGGGGGCCACTGAAGCTTTCTTT.

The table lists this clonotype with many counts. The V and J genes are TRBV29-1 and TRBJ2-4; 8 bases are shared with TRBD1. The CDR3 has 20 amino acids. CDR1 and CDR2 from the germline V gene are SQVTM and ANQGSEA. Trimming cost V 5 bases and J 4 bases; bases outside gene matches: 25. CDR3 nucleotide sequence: TGCAGCGTTATGGTCGGCGACAGGGGAGTCGTAACCAGGCGGAAAAACATTCAGTACTTC. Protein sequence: CSVMVGDRGVVTRRKNIQYF.

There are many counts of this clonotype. The CDR3 reads CASSSVLAEYQETQYF. In DNA form, the CDR3 reads TGTGCCAGCAGCTCGGTTCTAGCGGAGTACCAAGAGACCCAGTACTTC. This sequence joins TRBV5-6 and TRBJ2-5; TRBD2 agrees at 7 bases. Germline CDR1 and CDR2: SGHDT and YYEEEE. V lost 3 bases and J lost 0; bases outside the gene matches: 8. This CDR3 has 16 amino acids.

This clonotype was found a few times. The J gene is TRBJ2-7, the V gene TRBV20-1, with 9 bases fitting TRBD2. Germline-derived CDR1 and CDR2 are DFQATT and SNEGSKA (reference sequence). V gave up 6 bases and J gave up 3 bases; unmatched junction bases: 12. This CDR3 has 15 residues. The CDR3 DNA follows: TGCAGTGCGGTCCCGACTAGCGGTATTTTCTACGAGCAGTACTTC. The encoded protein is CSAVPTSGIFYEQYF.

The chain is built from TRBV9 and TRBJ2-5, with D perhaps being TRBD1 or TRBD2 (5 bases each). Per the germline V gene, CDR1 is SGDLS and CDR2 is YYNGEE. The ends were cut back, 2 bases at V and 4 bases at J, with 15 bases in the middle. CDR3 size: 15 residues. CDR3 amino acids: CASSVRSGLGETQYF. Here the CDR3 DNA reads TGTGCCAGCAGCGTCCGGTCGGGGCTAGGAGAGACCCAGTACTTC.

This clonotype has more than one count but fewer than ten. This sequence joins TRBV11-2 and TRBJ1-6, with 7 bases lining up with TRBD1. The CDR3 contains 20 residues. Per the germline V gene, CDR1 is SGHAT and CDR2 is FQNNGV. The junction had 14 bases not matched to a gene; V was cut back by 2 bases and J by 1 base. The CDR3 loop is CASSLSPGKGGASYNSPLHF. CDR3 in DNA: TGTGCCAGCAGCTTATCTCCGGGGAAAGGGGGCGCATCCTATAATTCACCCCTCCACTTT.